This entry concerns a single T cell receptor beta chain. A single count supports this clone. This clone's antigen is unknown. No clone much larger than this one lies a single base away; base qualities are absent. This sample is drawn from a study of a mutant IDH1 vaccine in newly diagnosed glioma (dated by TCRdb to about 2021). About the full investigation: Across visits V03 through V10, patients got a total of eight vaccinations, given in weeks 1, 3, 5, 7, 11, 15, 19 and 23. Before enrollment, most patients had been given radiochemotherapy with temozolomide as standard therapy, while the rest had received either radiotherapy alone or temozolomide alone. The approximately 32 treated patients were approximately 62% male and roughly 40% female, with a mean age of approximately 40 years. Vaccination was initiated 4-6 weeks after radiotherapy alone, or concurrently with temozolomide cycles in the chemotherapy-containing groups. Peripheral blood samples were drawn at six visits, namely V03 (baseline), V05, V07, V10, V12 and V13. For exploratory analyses, about 25 treated patients had longitudinal TCRB deep sequencing done wherever samples were available. What the study reported, not specific to this receptor: The authors noted that analyses of patient blood samples could not be reproduced because of sample limitations. Changes in the top peripheral T cell clonotypes picked up by TCRB sequencing did not appear to be linked to pseudoprogression. PBMC samples for TCRB deep sequencing were selected based on availability. Immune responses induced by the vaccine were seen in approximately 92% of patients across multiple MHC alleles.

V loses 4 bases of germline sequence and J loses 4 bases, and the interval between the two ends is 22 bases. The CDR3 sequence holds 17 residues, the cysteine and phenylalanine included. Just CDR3 DNA is preserved here, 51 bases in frame from base 1. Reading the germline V gene gives CDR1 SGHAT and CDR2 FQNNGV. Interpreted using the paper, the time point label stands for: week 11, during vaccination. A 20-mer mutant IDH1 peptide at 300 micrograms in Montanide made up each vaccine dose, which was injected subcutaneously together with topical imiquimod. All donors had newly diagnosed IDH1-mutant astrocytomas of WHO grade 3 or 4 that showed loss of nuclear ATRX. The samples were drawn from NOA16, a multicentre, single-arm, open-label phase I trial in Germany that tested a mutant IDH1 peptide vaccine in humans for the first time. Genomic DNA for TCRB sequencing was extracted from EDTA blood using the DNeasy Blood and Tissue Kit.

Receptor libraries were prepared by the immunoSEQ multiplex PCR assay. Rearranged TCR beta chain sequences were amplified using the hsTCRB Kit according to the manufacturer's protocol. Sequencing of TCRB libraries was carried out on an Illumina MiSeq. As for the original processing: The proprietary platform of the kit vendor was used for demultiplexing, trimming and gene mapping. TCRdb limited this immuneACCESS table to in-frame rearrangements with V and J called. A share of clones is missing; checked studies link under half to unresolved V genes, and the rest is unexplained. That table is the source of V, J and clone size, and D and trimming were worked out from the DNA. This sample is represented by more than 50,000 clones; 89% of them were singletons. The ten top clones hold more than 1.5% of the sample.

The sequence came from a man in his forties with glioma. The sample consisted of PBMCs, taken from a glioma patient whose treatment included an IDH1 peptide vaccine. Here the chain combines TRBV11-2 and TRBJ1-2; TRBD1 could be the D gene, as 6 bases match. DNA sequence: TGTGCCAGCAGCTCTTTGACAGGAGGAAGGGGAAGCTATGGCTACACCTTC. The encoded protein is CASSSLTGGRGSYGYTF.